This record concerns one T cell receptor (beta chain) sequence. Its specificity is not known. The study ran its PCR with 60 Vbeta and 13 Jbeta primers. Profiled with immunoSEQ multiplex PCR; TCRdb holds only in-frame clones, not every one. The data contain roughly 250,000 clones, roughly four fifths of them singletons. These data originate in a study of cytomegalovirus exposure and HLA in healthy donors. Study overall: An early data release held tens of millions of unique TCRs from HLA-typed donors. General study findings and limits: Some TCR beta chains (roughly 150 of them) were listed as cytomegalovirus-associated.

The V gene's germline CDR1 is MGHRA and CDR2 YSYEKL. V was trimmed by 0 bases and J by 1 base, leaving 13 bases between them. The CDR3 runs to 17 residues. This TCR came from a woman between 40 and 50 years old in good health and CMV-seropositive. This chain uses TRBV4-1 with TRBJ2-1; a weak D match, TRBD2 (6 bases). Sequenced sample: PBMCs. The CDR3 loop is CASSQERRDSSYNEQFF. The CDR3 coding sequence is TGCGCCAGCAGCCAAGAGCGCAGGGACTCATCCTACAATGAGCAGTTCTTC.